The clone carrying this TCR beta chain was recorded at least ten times. The data originate from a study of T cell repertoires in cytomegalovirus infection. The CDR3 is 15 amino acids. The trim removed 5 bases at V and 2 bases at J, leaving 4 bases unmatched. Germline lookup yields CDR1 LNHDA and CDR2 SQIVND (reference sequence). One entry per CDR3 protein results from TCRdb running MiXCR on the reads. This table has about 250,000 distinct CDR3 sequences, 12% appearing once. The chain uses TRBV19 and TRBJ2-5, with 11 nucleotides matching TRBD2. The sequenced sample was PBMCs. The receptor was derived from a human donor in good health (CMV status not recorded). Some clones in this sample may be carry-over from other donors' samples. Here the CDR3 reads CASSRTSGQQETQYF. The CDR3 region has the DNA TGTGCCAGTAGTCGGACTAGCGGGCAACAAGAGACCCAGTACTTC.